Following are 20 T cell receptor beta chains from one sample sequenced in a study of blood T cell repertoires in COVID-19. This table comes from immunoSEQ multiplex PCR, and its TCRdb copy is limited to in-frame clones, with some not included. This table has a few hundred thousand clones, 80% to 90% appearing once. The sequencing sample was made of peripheral blood. The receptors stem from a woman in her 70s with COVID-19, enrolled during active disease.

The chain couples TRBV5-1 to TRBJ1-4; 8 nucleotides agree with TRBD1. The CDR3 is made up of 15 amino acids. Trimming took 4 bases from V and 3 from J; bases not matched to a gene: 5. CDR1 is SGHRS, CDR2 YFSETQ, per germline. CDR3 protein: CASSKTGGANEKLFF. The CDR3 coding sequence is TGCGCCAGCAGCAAAACAGGGGGTGCTAATGAAAAACTGTTTTTT.

The chain uses TRBV6-5 and TRBJ1-1, with 7 bases matching TRBD1. V was clipped by 0 bases and J by 1 base; unmatched bases: 2. The CDR3 loop spans 15 amino acids. Germline V gives CDR1 MNHEY, CDR2 SVGAGI. CDR3 nucleotides: TGTGCCAGCAGTTACTCAAGACAGGGGAACACTGAAGCTTTCTTT. Its translation: CASSYSRQGNTEAFF.

This chain connects TRBV5-1 to TRBJ2-5; D gene unclear. The CDR3 covers 13 residues. V was pared by 1 base and J by 1 base, with 5 bases between. Germline V gene data show CDR1 as SGHRS and CDR2 as YFSETQ. The CDR3 is CASSLHSQETQYF. The CDR3 DNA sequence: TGCGCCAGCAGCTTGCACAGCCAAGAGACCCAGTACTTC.

The chain carries TRBV5-1 and TRBJ1-2; 7 bases are shared with TRBD1. Germline-derived CDR1 and CDR2 are SGHRS and YFSETQ. V shed 4 bases and J 4 bases; nucleotides not matched to a gene: 4. The CDR3 sequence is 13 residues long. The CDR3 DNA sequence: TGCGCCAGCAGCCTGACAGGGATCTATGGCTACACCTTC. Translation: CASSLTGIYGYTF.

This clone was seen a single time. This chain uses TRBV4-1 with TRBJ1-6; TRBD1 matches at 7 bases. Germline values: CDR1 MGHRA, CDR2 YSYEKL. V shed 4 bases, J shed 7 bases, and the junction held 4 bases outside the gene matches. The length of the CDR3 is 14 residues. CDR3: CASSPGTVNSPLHF. The CDR3 DNA follows: TGCGCCAGCAGCCCCGGGACAGTCAATTCACCCCTCCACTTT.

The chain links TRBV6-5 to TRBJ1-2; 7 bases are a match to TRBD1. The J segment lost 4 bases and the V segment lost 0 bases, leaving 2 bases of the junction unmatched. Germline lookup yields CDR1 MNHEY and CDR2 SVGAGI. CDR3 length: 14 amino acids. The CDR3 loop reads CASSYSGTAYGYTF. The CDR3 nucleotides read TGTGCCAGCAGTTACTCCGGGACAGCCTATGGCTACACCTTC.

V gene TRBV12-3 or TRBV12-4 combines with J gene TRBJ1-2; 9 bases agree with TRBD1. Germline trimming cut 6 bases from V and 6 bases from J; bases unmatched to any gene: 5. The CDR3 loop spans 13 amino acids. This CDR3 is CASSPTGGNGYTF. The CDR3 DNA reads as TGTGCCAGCAGCCCGACAGGGGGAAATGGCTACACCTTC.

CDR3 sequence reads: CASSPWTGGSGNTIYF. The DNA of the CDR3 is TGTGCCAGCAGCCCCTGGACAGGGGGCTCTGGAAACACCATATATTTT. The chain is built from TRBV7-2 and TRBJ1-3, with 10 positions matching TRBD1. The CDR3 loop spans 16 amino acids. Germline CDR1 is SGHTA and CDR2 is FQGNSA. The V segment lost 5 bases and the J segment 0 bases; nucleotides outside the gene matches: 4.

With respect to this clone: Other nucleotide sequences in the sample specify the same CDR3. The rearrangement uses TRBV5-1 and TRBJ2-7; TRBD2 matches at 7 bases. The CDR3 contains 14 residues. Germline trimming cut 4 bases from V and 2 bases from J; bases unmatched to any gene: 6. Germline assignment: CDR1 SGHRS and CDR2 YFSETQ. CDR3 sequence reads: CASSPDRGAYEQYF. The CDR3 DNA follows: TGCGCCAGCAGCCCTGATCGGGGGGCCTACGAGCAGTACTTC. Complete variable domain (other parts from reference TRBV5-1 and TRBJ2-7): KAGVTQTPRYLIKTRGQQVTLSCSPISGHRSVSWYQQTPGQGLQFLFEYFSETQRNKGNFPGRFSGRQFSNSRSEMNVSTLELGDSALYLCASSPDRGAYEQYFGPGTRLTVT.

The chain employs TRBV7-2 and TRBJ1-5; 7 nucleotides agree with TRBD1. The germline gives CDR1 SGHTA, CDR2 FQGNSA. V lost 4 bases and J lost 0; bases outside the gene matches: 6. The CDR3 runs 16 residues. CDR3 bases: TGTGCCAGCAGCTCTGGGACAGCTTATAGCAATCAGCCCCAGCATTTT. Amino acid sequence: CASSSGTAYSNQPQHF.

This clone was found a few times. J is TRBJ2-2 and V is TRBV19, with D maybe TRBD2 (6 bases). Per the germline V gene, CDR1 is LNHDA and CDR2 is SQIVND (reference sequence). The V end was cut by 10 bases, the J end by 4 bases, with 19 bases between. The CDR3 runs 15 residues. The CDR3 coding sequence is TGTGCCACTGAGAAGGAAGTGGGGGGCACCGGGGAGCTGTTTTTT. This encodes CATEKEVGGTGELFF. Together with reference TRBV19 and TRBJ2-2, the CDR3 gives the full variable domain: DGGITQSPKYLFRKEGQNVTLSCEQNLNHDAMYWYRQDPGQGLRLIYYSQIVNDFQKGDIAEGYSVSREKKESFPLTVTSAQKNPTAFYLCATEKEVGGTGELFFGEGSRLTVL.

This chain links TRBV24-1 with TRBJ2-1; D might be TRBD1 (6 bases). Germline CDR1 reads KGHDR; CDR2 reads SFDVKD. This CDR3 is 12 amino acids long. Trimming stripped 11 bases from V and 7 bases from J, with 14 bases between. The CDR3 here is CANGGQLNEQFF. The CDR3 nucleotides read TGTGCCAACGGTGGACAGCTAAATGAGCAGTTCTTC.

The chain joins TRBV5-1 to TRBJ1-2, with D maybe TRBD1 (6 bases). V shed 4 bases and J shed 8 bases, with 12 bases lying between them. The CDR3 is made up of 12 amino acids. Per the germline V gene, CDR1 is SGHRS and CDR2 is YFSETQ. This CDR3 is CASSPQGRGYTF. CDR3 nucleotide sequence: TGCGCCAGCAGCCCACAGGGTAGAGGCTACACCTTC.

The chain combines TRBV21-1 with TRBJ1-5; the table calls TRBD1, which could not be checked here. TRBV21-1 is a known pseudogene. The CDR3 spans 14 residues. The CDR3 DNA sequence: TGTGCCAGCACCCTAGACAGGGCGAGGCAGCCCCAGCATTTT. This sequence encodes CASTLDRARQPQHF.

This sequence joins TRBV27 and TRBJ2-7; 8 bases align to TRBD1. J lost 3 bases, V lost 3 bases, and 4 bases had no gene match. CDR3 length: 14 residues. Germline values: CDR1 MNHEY, CDR2 SMNVEV (reference sequence). The CDR3 coding sequence is TGTGCCAGCAGTTTTACCAGGGGGCACTACGAGCAGTACTTC. Protein sequence: CASSFTRGHYEQYF.

The genes are TRBV11-2 and TRBJ1-3; no reliable D call. V lost 0 bases to trimming and J lost 3 bases, with 6 bases between them. Germline CDR1 is SGHAT and CDR2 is FQNNGV. The CDR3 runs 14 residues. CDR3 DNA: TGTGCCAGCAGCTTAGAGCAGGTTGGAAACACCATATATTTT. This translates into CASSLEQVGNTIYF.

This clone occurred once. The V gene is TRBV27, the J gene TRBJ2-5, with TRBD2 as a possible D gene (7 bases). Germline V gene data show CDR1 as MNHEY and CDR2 as SMNVEV (reference sequence). This CDR3 is 14 amino acids long. V shed 3 bases and J shed 1 base, with 9 bases lying between them. CDR3: CASSLAGAQETQYF. The CDR3 DNA sequence: TGTGCCAGCAGTTTGGCGGGGGCCCAAGAGACCCAGTACTTC.

The chain has TRBV6-5 and TRBJ2-7, with 12 bases identical to TRBD1. Germline CDR1 is MNHEY and CDR2 is SVGAGI. The CDR3 has 14 residues. J was trimmed by 2 bases and V by 8 bases; bases with no gene match: 4. The CDR3 bases are TGTGCCAGCTCCGGGACAGGGGGCACCTACGAGCAGTACTTC. As protein: CASSGTGGTYEQYF.

For this clone: Other DNA sequences within the sample encode an identical CDR3. V usage is TRBV5-1 and J usage is TRBJ1-2; D not resolved. Germline values: CDR1 SGHRS, CDR2 YFSETQ. CDR3 length: 12 residues. V lost 2 bases to trimming and J lost 8 bases, with 10 bases between them. In DNA, the CDR3 is TGCGCCAGCAGCTTAGGACTGGAAGGCTACACCTTC. It is translated as CASSLGLEGYTF.

Comments on this clone: The sample contains more than one DNA sequence encoding this CDR3. The chain employs TRBV24-1 and TRBJ1-1; D is perhaps TRBD1 (5 bases). From germline, CDR1 is KGHDR and CDR2 SFDVKD. Trimming removed 3 bases from V and 1 base from J, with 5 bases in between. The CDR3 extends over 13 amino acids. CDR3 DNA sequence: TGTGCCACCAGTGATAGGGGGAACACTGAAGCTTTCTTT. It translates to CATSDRGNTEAFF.